This passage covers 15 T cell receptor beta chains from one sample sequenced in a study of blood T cell repertoires in COVID-19. Generated by immunoSEQ multiplex PCR, the TCRdb table keeps only in-frame clones and is missing some. The data hold some 520,000 clones, with 75% to 90% observed a single time. The sample comprised peripheral blood. These receptors were taken from a young man with COVID-19, enrolled during active disease.

The CDR3: CASSVVSGGVGEKLFF. In nucleotides, the CDR3 is TGTGCCAGCAGCGTGGTTTCAGGGGGCGTAGGTGAAAAACTGTTTTTT. The rearrangement links TRBV9 to TRBJ1-4; 8 bases align to TRBD1. CDR3 length: 16 residues. J was trimmed by 7 bases and V by 2 bases; bases with no gene match: 10. The germline V gene encodes CDR1 SGDLS and CDR2 YYNGEE.

This clone was observed a few times. One end of the junction is discordant with germline, which a read error may explain. V gene TRBV19 combines with J gene TRBJ1-6; a weak D match, TRBD1 (6 bases). The CDR3 is made up of 13 amino acids. The germline gives CDR1 LNHDA, CDR2 SQIVND (reference sequence). The chain's CDR3 is CASSISSKRGGDF. CDR3 sequence (DNA): TGTGCCAGTAGTATAAGCTCAAAGAGGGGGGGTGACTTT.

The chain combines TRBV7-8 with TRBJ2-7; D possibly corresponds to TRBD2 (7 bases). Germline CDR1 SGHVS, CDR2 FQNEAQ. The CDR3 has 14 residues. V was clipped by 2 bases and J by 3 bases, with 11 bases between them. CDR3 DNA: TGTGCCAGCAGCTTATGGCGGGGGCACTACGAGCAGTACTTC. Translation: CASSLWRGHYEQYF.

This sequence joins TRBV3-1 (or the pseudogene TRBV3-2) and TRBJ2-1; 10 nucleotides align to TRBD2. Germline CDR1 and CDR2: LGHDT and YNNKEL (reference sequence). This CDR3 contains 15 residues. With 2 bases clipped from V and 4 bases from J, the junction kept 2 bases outside the gene matches. This CDR3 reads CASSQLAGAYNEQFF. In DNA, the CDR3 is TGTGCCAGCAGCCAACTAGCGGGGGCTTACAATGAGCAGTTCTTC.

The V gene is TRBV7-6, the J gene TRBJ2-3; D gene unclear. Germline V lookup: CDR1 SGHVS, CDR2 FNYEAQ. The CDR3 has 14 residues. Trimming pared 1 base from V and 5 bases from J, leaving 10 bases between. CDR3 DNA: TGTGCCAGCAGCTTAGGTGGGCCTGTAGATACGCAGTATTTT. Amino acids: CASSLGGPVDTQYF.

CDR3 in DNA: TGTGCCAGCAGTTCGGGACTAGCGGGGGGCCAAGAGACCCAGTACTTC. Amino acids: CASSSGLAGGQETQYF. This chain links TRBV27 with TRBJ2-5, with 15 bases lining up with TRBD2. V was clipped by 4 bases and J by 1 base; unmatched bases: 1. The germline V gene has CDR1 MNHEY and CDR2 SMNVEV (reference sequence). The CDR3 is made up of 16 amino acids.

The rearrangement uses TRBV27 and TRBJ1-1; D gene uncertain. The CDR3 extends over 15 amino acids. Per the germline V gene, CDR1 is MNHEY and CDR2 is SMNVEV (reference sequence). Trimming left V 6 bases short and J 4 bases short, with 18 bases between. The CDR3 spells CASRGRFDEGTEAFF. CDR3 coding DNA: TGTGCCAGCAGAGGACGCTTCGACGAGGGCACTGAAGCTTTCTTT.

The chain is built from TRBV10-2 and TRBJ2-5, with 8 bases aligning to TRBD1. The germline CDR1 and CDR2 sequences are WSHSY and SAAADI. The trim removed 2 bases at V and 3 bases at J, leaving 2 bases unmatched. The CDR3 has 14 residues. CDR3 in DNA: TGCGCCAGCAGTGAGGAGACAGGGGAAGAGACCCAGTACTTC. It is translated as CASSEETGEETQYF.

This chain connects TRBV5-8 to TRBJ2-3; D is ambiguous. The ends were cut back, 0 bases at V and 0 bases at J, with 11 bases in the middle. The CDR3 loop spans 16 amino acids. Germline V gene sequence: CDR1 SGHTS, CDR2 YDEGEE. This CDR3 is CASSLGRVRSTDTQYF. CDR3 sequence (DNA): TGTGCCAGCAGCTTGGGACGGGTCAGAAGCACAGATACGCAGTATTTT.

Worth noting for this clone: Other DNA sequences of this sample code for an identical CDR3. The chain employs TRBV7-3 and TRBJ2-5; D is undetermined. Trimming left V 3 bases short and J 2 bases short, with 7 bases between. The CDR3 loop spans 13 amino acids. Germline V gene sequence: CDR1 SGHTA, CDR2 FQGTGA. In DNA, the CDR3 is TGTGCCAGCAGCTTGGCGGCACAAGAGACCCAGTACTTC. Protein sequence: CASSLAAQETQYF.

V usage is TRBV5-5 and J usage is TRBJ1-4, with D unresolved. V was clipped by 0 bases and J by 5 bases, with 8 bases between them. CDR3 size: 14 residues. CDR1 SGHKS and CDR2 YYEKEE come from the germline V gene (reference sequence). This CDR3 is CASSLVGPNEKLFF. As DNA, the CDR3 is TGTGCCAGCAGCTTGGTCGGTCCGAATGAAAAACTGTTTTTT.

This clone was recorded once. The chain is built from TRBV19 and TRBJ2-3; a possible D gene is TRBD2 (6 bases). The length of the CDR3 is 20 residues. CDR1 LNHDA and CDR2 SQIVND come from the germline V gene (reference sequence). Trimming stripped 0 bases from V and 0 bases from J, with 22 bases between. Here the CDR3 reads CASSIDSQGGYQTSTDTQYF. CDR3 nucleotide sequence: TGTGCCAGTAGTATAGATTCTCAGGGAGGATACCAAACTAGCACAGATACGCAGTATTTT.

The chain joins TRBV12-3 or TRBV12-4 to TRBJ2-3, with TRBD2 as a possible D gene (6 bases). Between the trimmed V and J ends, which lost 7 bases and 2 bases, there was a span of 10 bases. The CDR3 covers 13 residues. The CDR3 loop reads CASMAGTTDTQYF. In DNA form, the CDR3 reads TGTGCCAGCATGGCGGGAACCACAGATACGCAGTATTTT.

V gene TRBV9 combines with J gene TRBJ2-7, with 10 bases fitting TRBD1. V shed 4 bases and J 6 bases; nucleotides not matched to a gene: 13. CDR3 length equals 16 residues. The germline gives CDR1 SGDLS, CDR2 YYNGEE. For the CDR3, the DNA is TGTGCCAGCAGCTCGAGATCTGGGACAGGGGTGAGCGAGCAGTACTTC. Protein: CASSSRSGTGVSEQYF.

The sample holds a few counts of this clone. In DNA, the CDR3 is TGTGCCAGTAAAACAGACAGGGCAAGCAATCAGCCCCAGCATTTT. It yields the protein CASKTDRASNQPQHF. The chain couples TRBV19 to TRBJ1-5, with 7 bases aligning to TRBD1. There are 15 residues in the CDR3. The V and J ends lost 7 bases and 1 base, in that order; junction bases with no gene match: 7. Germline V gene lookup returns CDR1 LNHDA and CDR2 SQIVND (reference sequence).